This T cell receptor (beta chain) originates from a study of monozygotic twins with inflammatory bowel disease. Study-level points and caveats: IBD patients shared fewer clonotypes with others than healthy twins, especially with disease activity.

Researchers ran eight separate cDNA reactions for each sample. Each UMI, carrying a 6-nucleotide sample barcode, came from template switching. TCRdb reprocessed the 5' RACE reads, keeping one entry per CDR3 protein, no DNA. Its listing shows a few hundred thousand distinct CDR3 sequences. Of note for this clonotype: What it recognizes is unknown.

No sorting of T cells preceded isolation of total RNA from whole blood. The sequence was collected from a human donor with ulcerative colitis or Crohn's disease, or a healthy co-twin of an affected twin (not recorded which). The sample comprised blood.

The CDR3 sequence: CSAVRTANYGYTF. This sequence joins TRBV20-1 and TRBJ1-2. CDR1 is DFQATT and CDR2 is SNEGSKA in the germline V gene (reference sequence). The CDR3 runs to 13 residues.